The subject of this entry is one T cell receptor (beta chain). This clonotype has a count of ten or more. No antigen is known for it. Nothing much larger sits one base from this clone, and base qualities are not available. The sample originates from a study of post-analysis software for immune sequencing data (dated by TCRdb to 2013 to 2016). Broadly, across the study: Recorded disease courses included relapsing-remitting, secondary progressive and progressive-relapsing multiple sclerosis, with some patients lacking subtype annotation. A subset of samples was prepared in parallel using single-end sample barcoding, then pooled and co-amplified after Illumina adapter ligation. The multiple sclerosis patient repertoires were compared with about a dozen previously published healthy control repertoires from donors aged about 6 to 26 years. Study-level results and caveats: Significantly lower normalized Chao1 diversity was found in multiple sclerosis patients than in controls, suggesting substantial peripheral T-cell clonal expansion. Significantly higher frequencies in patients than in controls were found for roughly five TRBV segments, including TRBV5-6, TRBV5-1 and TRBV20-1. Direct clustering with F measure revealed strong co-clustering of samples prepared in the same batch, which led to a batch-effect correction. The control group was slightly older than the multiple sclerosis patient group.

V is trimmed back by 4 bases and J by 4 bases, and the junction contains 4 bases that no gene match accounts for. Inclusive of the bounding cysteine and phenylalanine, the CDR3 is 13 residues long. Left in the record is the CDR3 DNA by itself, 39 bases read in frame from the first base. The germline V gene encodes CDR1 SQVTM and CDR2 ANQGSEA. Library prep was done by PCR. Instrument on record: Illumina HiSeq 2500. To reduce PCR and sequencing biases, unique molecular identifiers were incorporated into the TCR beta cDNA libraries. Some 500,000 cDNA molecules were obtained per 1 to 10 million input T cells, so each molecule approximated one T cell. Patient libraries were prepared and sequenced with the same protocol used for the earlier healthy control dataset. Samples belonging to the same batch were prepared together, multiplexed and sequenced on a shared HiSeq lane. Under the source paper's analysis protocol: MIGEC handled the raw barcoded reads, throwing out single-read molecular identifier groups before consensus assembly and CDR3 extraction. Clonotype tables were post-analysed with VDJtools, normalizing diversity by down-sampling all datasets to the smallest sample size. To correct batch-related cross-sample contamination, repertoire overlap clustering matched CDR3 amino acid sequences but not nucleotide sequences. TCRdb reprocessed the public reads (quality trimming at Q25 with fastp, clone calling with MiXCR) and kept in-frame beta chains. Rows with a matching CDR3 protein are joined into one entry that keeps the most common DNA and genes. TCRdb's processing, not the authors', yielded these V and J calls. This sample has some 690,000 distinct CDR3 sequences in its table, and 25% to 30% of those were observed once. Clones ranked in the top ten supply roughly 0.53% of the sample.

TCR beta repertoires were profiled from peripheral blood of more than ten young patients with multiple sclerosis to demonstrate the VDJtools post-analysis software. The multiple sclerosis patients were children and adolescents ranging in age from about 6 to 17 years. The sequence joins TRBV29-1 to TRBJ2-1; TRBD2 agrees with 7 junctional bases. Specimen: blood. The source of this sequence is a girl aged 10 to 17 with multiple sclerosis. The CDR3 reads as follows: CSVGTSAYNEQFF. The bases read TGCAGCGTTGGCACTAGCGCGTACAATGAGCAGTTCTTC.